The 28 T cell receptor beta chains in this list originate from one sample, sequenced in a study of cytomegalovirus exposure and HLA in healthy donors. Amplification used 60 Vbeta primers and 13 Jbeta primers. Assay used: immunoSEQ multiplex PCR; TCRdb lists only in-frame clones, some missing. The data show hundreds of thousands of clones, with around 80% seen just once and roughly 16% held by the top ten. Sequences were obtained from PBMCs. These receptors were obtained from a man in his forties in good health and CMV-seronegative.

V usage is TRBV9 and J usage is TRBJ1-1, with D hard to call. This CDR3 region has 14 residues. CDR1 is SGDLS and CDR2 is YYNGEE in the germline V gene. Trimming removed 3 bases at V and 4 bases at J, with 13 bases between. In DNA, the CDR3 is TGTGCCAGCAGCGGAGGGAGAGAAGCCACTGAAGCTTTCTTT. Translated, it gives CASSGGREATEAFF.

The chain is built from TRBV7-2 and TRBJ1-5; D remains ambiguous. The ends were cut back, 4 bases at V and 6 bases at J, with 16 bases in the middle. The CDR3 spans 15 residues. The germline V gene encodes CDR1 SGHTA and CDR2 FQGNSA. The CDR3 region is CASSSRAVISQPQHF. CDR3 coding DNA: TGTGCCAGCAGCTCGAGGGCGGTAATCAGTCAGCCCCAGCATTTT.

The chain employs TRBV4-2 and TRBJ2-3, with 11 bases identical to TRBD2. V dropped 4 bases and J dropped 7; count of bases not matched to a gene: 10. Germline CDR1 is LGHNA and CDR2 is YNFKEQ. The CDR3 runs 16 residues. CDR3 sequence reads: CASSLAASGGTNTQYF. CDR3 coding DNA: TGTGCCAGCAGCCTGGCGGCTAGCGGGGGGACCAATACGCAGTATTTT.

The chain combines TRBV7-9 with TRBJ1-2; 7 bases fit TRBD1. The germline gives CDR1 SEHNR, CDR2 FQNEAQ (reference sequence). The CDR3 spans 14 residues. Losses at the gene ends were 5 bases for V and 4 bases for J; bases not matched to a gene: 7. In nucleotides, the CDR3 is TGTGCCAGCAGCCGGGACAGTCGAATCTATGGCTACACCTTC. Protein product: CASSRDSRIYGYTF.

The CDR3 reads CASSLSLQLHNTEAFF. CDR3 nucleotides: TGTGCCAGCTCACTATCCCTACAGCTACATAACACTGAAGCTTTCTTT. The chain uses TRBV18 and TRBJ1-1; D is unresolved. This CDR3 spans 16 amino acids. Germline V gene lookup returns CDR1 KGHSH and CDR2 LQKENI. V gave up 4 bases and J gave up 2 bases, with 17 bases separating them.

The chain joins TRBV7-9 to TRBJ1-2, with 10 bases aligning to TRBD1. The CDR3 runs 15 residues. Looked up from germline, CDR1 is SEHNR and CDR2 is FQNEAQ (reference sequence). V was pared by 2 bases and J by 2 bases, with 2 bases of the junction left unmatched. Written as DNA, the CDR3 is TGTGCCAGCAGCTTATGGGACAGGGGAAACTATGGCTACACCTTC. As protein: CASSLWDRGNYGYTF.

This rearrangement joins TRBV19 to TRBJ2-7; D is undetermined. Trimming shortened V by 3 bases and J by 6 bases, and 12 bases separated the two germline ends. This CDR3 comprises 13 residues. CDR1 LNHDA and CDR2 SQIVND come from the germline V gene (reference sequence). This CDR3 is CASSILVRVEQYF. CDR3 DNA: TGTGCCAGTAGTATTTTGGTTAGAGTCGAGCAGTACTTC.

The V call is TRBV5-1, the J call TRBJ1-1; 8 bases map to TRBD1. This CDR3 spans 12 amino acids. V dropped 5 bases and J dropped 5; count of bases not matched to a gene: 2. Germline-derived CDR1 and CDR2 are SGHRS and YFSETQ. The CDR3 DNA sequence: TGCGCCAGCAGGGACAGGGAAACTGAAGCTTTCTTT. As protein: CASRDRETEAFF. Based on the CDR3 plus reference TRBV5-1 and TRBJ1-1, the full variable domain is KAGVTQTPRYLIKTRGQQVTLSCSPISGHRSVSWYQQTPGQGLQFLFEYFSETQRNKGNFPGRFSGRQFSNSRSEMNVSTLELGDSALYLCASRDRETEAFFGQGTRLTVV.

This chain connects TRBV4-1 to TRBJ1-5; D unclear. The CDR3 totals 16 residues. V lost 2 bases to trimming and J lost 1 base, with 12 bases between them. Germline V gene sequence: CDR1 MGHRA, CDR2 YSYEKL. The chain's CDR3 is CASSQFSDLSNQPQHF. CDR3 DNA sequence: TGCGCCAGCAGCCAATTTAGCGATCTAAGCAATCAGCCCCAGCATTTT.

With respect to this clone: Other DNA sequences within the sample encode an identical CDR3. The rearrangement joins TRBV30 to TRBJ2-7, with unresolved D. Germline CDR1 and CDR2: GTSNPN and SVGIG (reference sequence). Between the trimmed V and J ends, which lost 3 bases and 4 bases, there was a span of 7 bases. CDR3 size: 11 residues. The CDR3 region has the DNA TGTGCCTGGAGGGAACTATACGAGCAGTACTTC. Amino acids: CAWRELYEQYF.

The V call is TRBV7-9, the J call TRBJ2-7; no clear D gene. V was trimmed by 3 bases and J by 5 bases, leaving 11 bases between them. CDR3 length: 13 amino acids. The germline CDR1 and CDR2 sequences are SEHNR and FQNEAQ (reference sequence). The CDR3 here is CASSFAIGNEQYF. DNA for the CDR3: TGTGCCAGCAGCTTCGCCATTGGCAACGAGCAGTACTTC.

This sequence joins TRBV18 and TRBJ1-1; 9 bases are shared with TRBD1. Germline assignment: CDR1 KGHSH and CDR2 LQKENI. Trimming cost V 3 bases and J 4 bases; bases outside gene matches: 6. The CDR3 covers 15 residues. The CDR3 loop reads CASSPATGGSTEAFF. The CDR3 nucleotides are TGTGCCAGCTCACCGGCGACAGGGGGAAGCACTGAAGCTTTCTTT.

In its sample, this clone was seen a few times. The gene calls are TRBV29-1 and TRBJ2-1; possibly TRBD2 for D (7 bases). CDR1 and CDR2 (germline): SQVTM, ANQGSEA. The CDR3 is made up of 13 amino acids. V was trimmed by 5 bases and J by 5 bases, leaving 13 bases between them. The CDR3 region has the DNA TGCAGCGTTAGGGGGGGAACCAACAATGAGCAGTTCTTC. It translates to CSVRGGTNNEQFF.

The rearrangement links TRBV6-1 to TRBJ1-1; no firm D call. V was clipped by 5 bases and J by 7 bases, with 8 bases between them. Per the germline V gene, CDR1 is MNHNS and CDR2 is SASEGT. The CDR3 is 11 amino acids. The CDR3, as DNA: TGTGCCAGCAGTAGAGAATTTGAAGCTTTCTTT. Amino acid sequence: CASSREFEAFF.

This rearrangement joins TRBV6-1 to TRBJ1-4; tentative D call: TRBD1 (6 bases). Trimming shortened V by 4 bases and J by 8 bases, and 14 bases separated the two germline ends. CDR1 and CDR2 from the germline V gene are MNHNS and SASEGT. The CDR3 length is 14 residues. The CDR3 loop is CASSAGGAQEKLFF. CDR3 nucleotide sequence: TGTGCCAGCAGTGCGGGGGGGGCGCAGGAAAAACTGTTTTTT.

The chain recombines TRBV6-6 with TRBJ1-5; D might be TRBD1 (5 bases). The CDR3 has 15 amino acids. Trimming cost V 4 bases and J 6 bases, with 16 bases left between them. In germline, CDR1 is MNHNY, CDR2 SVGAGI (reference sequence). CDR3 amino acids: CASSSPQGIGQPQHF. The DNA for the CDR3 is TGTGCCAGCAGTTCGCCCCAGGGTATAGGTCAGCCCCAGCATTTT.

The chain employs TRBV7-3 and TRBJ1-2; no clear D gene. The germline V gene encodes CDR1 SGHTA and CDR2 FQGTGA. CDR3 length: 13 amino acids. The V end lost 2 bases, the J end lost 8 bases, and 12 bases lay between the germline ends. CDR3 residues: CASSLAHSRGYTF. In DNA, the CDR3 is TGTGCCAGCAGCTTAGCCCACTCCCGGGGCTACACCTTC.

V usage is TRBV6-6 and J usage is TRBJ1-1, with D perhaps TRBD1 (5 bases). The CDR3 length is 15 residues. In germline, CDR1 is MNHNY, CDR2 SVGAGI (reference sequence). Deletions cut 0 bases from V and 5 bases from J, with 13 bases between. This CDR3 reads CASSYSITRDTEAFF. The DNA for the CDR3 is TGTGCCAGCAGTTACTCGATTACCAGGGATACTGAAGCTTTCTTT.

The chain has TRBV15 and TRBJ2-1; D gene uncertain. The CDR3 contains 14 residues. V was pared by 4 bases and J by 0 bases, with 7 bases between. Germline CDR1 is LNHNV and CDR2 is YYDKDF (reference sequence). The CDR3 spells CATSTADSYNEQFF. The CDR3 DNA reads TGTGCCACCAGCACTGCGGACTCCTACAATGAGCAGTTCTTC.

J is TRBJ2-5 and V is TRBV28; 9 nucleotides match TRBD2. The CDR3 consists of 16 residues. The junction had 10 bases not matched to a gene; V was cut back by 3 bases and J by 5 bases. Germline CDR1 MDHEN, CDR2 SYDVKM. The CDR3 loop reads CASSLGASGILETQYF. The DNA for the CDR3 is TGTGCCAGCAGTTTGGGGGCTAGCGGGATCCTTGAGACCCAGTACTTC.

The chain joins TRBV2 to TRBJ1-5; 7 bases map to TRBD1. V shed 4 bases and J 0 bases; nucleotides not matched to a gene: 6. The CDR3 has 16 residues. Germline CDR1 SNHLY, CDR2 FYNNEI. CDR3 loop: CASSAGQIYSNQPQHF. In DNA, the CDR3 is TGTGCCAGCAGTGCGGGACAGATTTATAGCAATCAGCCCCAGCATTTT.

The gene calls are TRBV15 and TRBJ2-7, with 13 nucleotides matching TRBD2. From germline, CDR1 is LNHNV and CDR2 YYDKDF (reference sequence). V was clipped by 5 bases and J by 7 bases; unmatched bases: 11. This CDR3 region has 16 residues. This CDR3 is CATSSGGTSGAGEQYF. For the CDR3, the DNA is TGTGCCACCAGCTCCGGGGGGACTAGCGGGGCGGGGGAGCAGTACTTC. The whole variable domain, remainder taken from reference TRBV15 and TRBJ2-7, is DAMVIQNPRYQVTQFGKPVTLSCSQTLNHNVMYWYQQKSSQAPKLLFHYYDKDFNNEADTPDNFQSRRPNTSFCFLDIRSPGLGDTAMYLCATSSGGTSGAGEQYFGPGTRLTVT.

This chain uses TRBV9 with TRBJ2-2; D is unclear. The germline V gene has CDR1 SGDLS and CDR2 YYNGEE. The V gene lost 0 bases and the J gene lost 0 bases, with 12 bases spanning the gap. The CDR3 runs 17 residues. The CDR3 sequence: CASSVEQRISNTGELFF. DNA for the CDR3: TGTGCCAGCAGCGTAGAGCAGCGTATTTCGAACACCGGGGAGCTGTTTTTT.

J is TRBJ1-2 and V is TRBV30; D might be TRBD1 (5 bases). Trimming pared 1 base from V and 1 base from J, leaving 7 bases between. This CDR3 is built from 13 residues. Per germline, CDR1 GTSNPN and CDR2 SVGIG (reference sequence). CDR3 residues: CAWSAGINYGYTF. As DNA, the CDR3 is TGTGCCTGGAGTGCAGGGATTAACTATGGCTACACCTTC.

This sequence joins TRBV10-3 and TRBJ2-2; perhaps TRBD1 as D (6 bases). Germline V gives CDR1 ENHRY, CDR2 SYGVKD. The CDR3 is 16 amino acids. V was cut by 4 bases and J by 4 bases, with 16 bases left in between. DNA of the CDR3: TGTGCCATCAGTGCAGCACCCGGGACAAGCACCGGGGAGCTGTTTTTT. This sequence encodes CAISAAPGTSTGELFF.

This clone was counted once. V and J are TRBV7-2 and TRBJ1-4; D gene ambiguous. In germline, CDR1 is SGHTA, CDR2 FQGNSA. Trimming shortened V by 3 bases and J by 2 bases, and 10 bases separated the two germline ends. The CDR3 spans 15 residues. CDR3 coding DNA: TGTGCCAGCAGCTTCGGAGGTTCGACTAATGAAAAACTGTTTTTT. It specifies CASSFGGSTNEKLFF.

V and J are TRBV4-1 and TRBJ1-3; D ambiguous. This CDR3 has 15 residues. Germline CDR1 MGHRA, CDR2 YSYEKL. The V end lost 3 bases, the J end lost 7 bases, and 16 bases lay between the germline ends. CDR3 DNA: TGCGCCAGCAGCCAGGGCCCCGCCCAAAGCAACACCATATATTTT. Protein product: CASSQGPAQSNTIYF.

The J gene is TRBJ1-3, the V gene TRBV18, with D possibly matching TRBD1 (5 bases). The CDR3 sequence is 17 residues long. Trimming removed 0 bases from V and 0 bases from J, with 12 bases in between. From germline, CDR1 is KGHSH and CDR2 LQKENI. The CDR3 DNA reads as TGTGCCAGCTCACCACCCCAAAGACAGATCTCTGGAAACACCATATATTTT. Translating gives CASSPPQRQISGNTIYF.